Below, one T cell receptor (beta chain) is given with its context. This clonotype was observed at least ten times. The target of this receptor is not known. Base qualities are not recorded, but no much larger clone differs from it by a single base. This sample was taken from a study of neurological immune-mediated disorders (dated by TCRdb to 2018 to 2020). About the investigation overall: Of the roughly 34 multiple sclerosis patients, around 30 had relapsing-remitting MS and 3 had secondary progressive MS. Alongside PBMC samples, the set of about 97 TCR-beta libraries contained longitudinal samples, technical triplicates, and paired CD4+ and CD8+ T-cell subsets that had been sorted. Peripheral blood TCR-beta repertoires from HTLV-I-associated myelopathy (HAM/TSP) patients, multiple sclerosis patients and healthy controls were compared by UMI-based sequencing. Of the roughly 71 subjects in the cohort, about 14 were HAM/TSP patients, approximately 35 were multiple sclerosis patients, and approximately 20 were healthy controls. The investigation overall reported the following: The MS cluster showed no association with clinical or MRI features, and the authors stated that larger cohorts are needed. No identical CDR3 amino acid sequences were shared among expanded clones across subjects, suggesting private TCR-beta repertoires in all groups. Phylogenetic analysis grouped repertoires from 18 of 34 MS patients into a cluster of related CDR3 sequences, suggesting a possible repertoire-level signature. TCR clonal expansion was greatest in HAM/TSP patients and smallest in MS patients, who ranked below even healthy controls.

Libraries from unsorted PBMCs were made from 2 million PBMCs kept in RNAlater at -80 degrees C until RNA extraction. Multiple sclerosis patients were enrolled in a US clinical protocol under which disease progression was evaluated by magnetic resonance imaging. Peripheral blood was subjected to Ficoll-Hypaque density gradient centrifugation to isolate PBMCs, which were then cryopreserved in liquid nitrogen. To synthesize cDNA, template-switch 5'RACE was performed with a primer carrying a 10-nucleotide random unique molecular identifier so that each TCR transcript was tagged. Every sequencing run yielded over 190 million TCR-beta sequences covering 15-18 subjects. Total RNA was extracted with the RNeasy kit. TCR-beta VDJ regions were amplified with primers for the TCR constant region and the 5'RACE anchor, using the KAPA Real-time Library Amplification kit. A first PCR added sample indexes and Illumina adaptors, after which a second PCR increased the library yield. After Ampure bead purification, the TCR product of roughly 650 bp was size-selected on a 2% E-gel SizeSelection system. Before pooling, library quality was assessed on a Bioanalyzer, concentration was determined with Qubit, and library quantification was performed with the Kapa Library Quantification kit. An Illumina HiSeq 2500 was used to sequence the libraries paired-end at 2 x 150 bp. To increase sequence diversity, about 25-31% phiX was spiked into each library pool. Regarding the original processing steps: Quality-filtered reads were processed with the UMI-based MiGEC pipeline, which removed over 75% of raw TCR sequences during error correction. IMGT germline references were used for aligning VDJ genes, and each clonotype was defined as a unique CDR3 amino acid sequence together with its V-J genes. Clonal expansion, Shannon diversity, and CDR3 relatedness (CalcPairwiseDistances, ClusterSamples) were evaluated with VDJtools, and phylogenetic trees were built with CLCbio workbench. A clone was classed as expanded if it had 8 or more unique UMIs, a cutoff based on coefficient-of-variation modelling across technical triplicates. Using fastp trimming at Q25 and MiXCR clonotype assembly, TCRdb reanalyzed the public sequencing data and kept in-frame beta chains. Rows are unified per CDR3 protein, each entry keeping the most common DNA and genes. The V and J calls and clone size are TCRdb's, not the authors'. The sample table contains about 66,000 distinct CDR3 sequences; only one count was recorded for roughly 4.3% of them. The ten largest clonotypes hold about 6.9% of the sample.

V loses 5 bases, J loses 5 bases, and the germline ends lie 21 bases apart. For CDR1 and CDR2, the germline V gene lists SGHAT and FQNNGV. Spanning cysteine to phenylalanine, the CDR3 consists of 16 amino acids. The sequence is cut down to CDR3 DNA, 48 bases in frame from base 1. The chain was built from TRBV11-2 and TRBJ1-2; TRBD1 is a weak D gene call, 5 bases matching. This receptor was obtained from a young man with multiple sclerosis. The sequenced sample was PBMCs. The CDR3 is CASSVGTLGSPYGYTF. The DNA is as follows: TGTGCCAGCAGCGTAGGGACGCTCGGCAGCCCTTATGGCTACACCTTC.